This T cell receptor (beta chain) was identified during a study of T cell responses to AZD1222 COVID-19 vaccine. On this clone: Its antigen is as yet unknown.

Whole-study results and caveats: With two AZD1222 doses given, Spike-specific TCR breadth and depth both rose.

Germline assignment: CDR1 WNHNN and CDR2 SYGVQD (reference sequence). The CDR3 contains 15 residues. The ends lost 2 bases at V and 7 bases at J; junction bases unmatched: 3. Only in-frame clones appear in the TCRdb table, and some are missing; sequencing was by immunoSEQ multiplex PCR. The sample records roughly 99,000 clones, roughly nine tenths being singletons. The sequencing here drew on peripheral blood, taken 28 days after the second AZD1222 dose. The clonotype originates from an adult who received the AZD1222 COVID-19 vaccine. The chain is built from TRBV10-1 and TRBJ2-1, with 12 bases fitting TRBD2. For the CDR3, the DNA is TGCGCCAGCAGTGAGCTAGCGGGAGGGCCTAATGAGCAGTTCTTC. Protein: CASSELAGGPNEQFF.